This T cell receptor beta chain originates from a study of shared clonotypes between healthy human individuals. Study-wide points: Collection of samples was limited to blood; tissue repertoires likely differ. It was anticipated that sequencing depth would influence how many clonotypes donors shared. A small donor pool kept down the genetic and exposure-history diversity that was represented.

A few counts support this clone. What it binds is unknown. CD45RO-negative, CCR7-selected cells formed the naive CD8 fraction, which excluded terminally differentiated effector memory CD45RA+ cells. The repertoire was sequenced with immunoSEQ multiplex PCR; TCRdb's copy has only in-frame clones and lacks some. The repertoire holds some 2,100,000 clones, with approximately 94% as singletons. This clonotype originated in a man between 18 and 29 years old in good health. Some clones in this sample may be carry-over from other donors' samples. Material for sequencing was naive CD8+ T cells from PBMCs.

The CDR3 coding sequence is TGTGCCAGCAGAGGTCCAGTAAGGGGTCCGGTGAACACTGAAGCTTTCTTT. Amino acids: CASRGPVRGPVNTEAFF. The rearrangement uses TRBV7-9 and TRBJ1-1, with D possibly TRBD1 on 5 matching bases. This CDR3 has 17 residues. CDR1 SEHNR and CDR2 FQNEAQ come from the germline V gene (reference sequence). V lost 6 bases and J 0 bases, leaving 20 bases between the germline ends.